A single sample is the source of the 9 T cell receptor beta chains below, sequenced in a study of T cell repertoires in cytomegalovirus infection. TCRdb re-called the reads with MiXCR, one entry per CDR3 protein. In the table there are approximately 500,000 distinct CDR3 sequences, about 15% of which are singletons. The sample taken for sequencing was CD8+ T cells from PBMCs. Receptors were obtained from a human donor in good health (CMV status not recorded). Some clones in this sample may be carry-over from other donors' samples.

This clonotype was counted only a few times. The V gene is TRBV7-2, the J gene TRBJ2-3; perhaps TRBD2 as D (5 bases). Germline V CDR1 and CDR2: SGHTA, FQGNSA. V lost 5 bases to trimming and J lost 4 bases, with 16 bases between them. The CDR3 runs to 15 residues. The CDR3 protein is CASSRVKARADTQYF. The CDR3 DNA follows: TGTGCCAGCAGCCGAGTCAAGGCGAGGGCAGATACGCAGTATTTT.

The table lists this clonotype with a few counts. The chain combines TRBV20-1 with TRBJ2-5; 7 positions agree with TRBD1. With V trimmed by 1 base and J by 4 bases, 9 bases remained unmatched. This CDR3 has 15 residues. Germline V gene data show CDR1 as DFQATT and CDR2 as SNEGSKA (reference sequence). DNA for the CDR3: TGCAGTGCTAGAGCGAGTGTAGGGGGCCCAGAGACCCAGTACTTC. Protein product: CSARASVGGPETQYF.

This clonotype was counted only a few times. The CDR3 spells CASSHSGEGNTEAFF. The CDR3, as DNA: TGCGCCAGCAGCCACTCAGGGGAAGGGAACACTGAAGCTTTCTTT. The chain is built from TRBV4-1 and TRBJ1-1; D perhaps matches TRBD1 (6 bases). This CDR3 has 15 residues. Germline V gene lookup returns CDR1 MGHRA and CDR2 YSYEKL. The ends were cut back, 3 bases at V and 1 base at J, with 12 bases in the middle.

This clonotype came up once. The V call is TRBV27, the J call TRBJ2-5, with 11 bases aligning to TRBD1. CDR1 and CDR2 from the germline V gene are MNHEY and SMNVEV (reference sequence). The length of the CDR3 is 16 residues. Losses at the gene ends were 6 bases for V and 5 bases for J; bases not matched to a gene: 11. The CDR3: CASSITGTGGAETQYF. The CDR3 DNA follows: TGTGCCAGCAGCATCACCGGGACAGGGGGGGCGGAGACCCAGTACTTC.

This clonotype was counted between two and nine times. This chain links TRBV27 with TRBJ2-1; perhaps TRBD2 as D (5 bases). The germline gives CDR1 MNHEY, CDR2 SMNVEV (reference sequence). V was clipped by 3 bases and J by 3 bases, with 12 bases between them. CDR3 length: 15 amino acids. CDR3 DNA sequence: TGTGCCAGCAGTTTCGGTTCACGGGGCTACAATGAGCAGTTCTTC. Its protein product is CASSFGSRGYNEQFF.

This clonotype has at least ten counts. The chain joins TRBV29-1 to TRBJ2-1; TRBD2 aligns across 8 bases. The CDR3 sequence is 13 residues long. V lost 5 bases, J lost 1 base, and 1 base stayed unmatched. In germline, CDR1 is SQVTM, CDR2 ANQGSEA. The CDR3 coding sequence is TGCAGCGTTATAGCGGGATCCTACAATGAGCAGTTCTTC. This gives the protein CSVIAGSYNEQFF.

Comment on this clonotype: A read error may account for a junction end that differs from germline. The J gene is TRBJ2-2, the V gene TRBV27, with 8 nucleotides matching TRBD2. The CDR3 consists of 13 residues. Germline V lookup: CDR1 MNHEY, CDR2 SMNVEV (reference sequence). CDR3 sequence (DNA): TGTGCCAGCAACGGGGGGGGTACCGGGGGGCTGTTTTTT. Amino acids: CASNGGGTGGLFF.

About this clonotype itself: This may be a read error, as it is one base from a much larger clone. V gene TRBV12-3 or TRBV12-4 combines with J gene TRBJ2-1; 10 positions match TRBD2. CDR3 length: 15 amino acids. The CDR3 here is CPSSLRASGGYEQFF. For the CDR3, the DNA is TGTCCCAGCAGTTTAAGGGCTAGCGGGGGATATGAGCAGTTCTTC.

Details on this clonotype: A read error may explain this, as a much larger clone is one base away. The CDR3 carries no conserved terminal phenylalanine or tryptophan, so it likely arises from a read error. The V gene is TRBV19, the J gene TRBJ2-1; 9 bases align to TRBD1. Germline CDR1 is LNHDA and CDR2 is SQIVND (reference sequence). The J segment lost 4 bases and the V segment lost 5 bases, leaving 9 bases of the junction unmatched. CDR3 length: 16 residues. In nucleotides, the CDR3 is TGTGCCAGTAGTGCAGGACAGGGGAAGGTATACAATGAGCAGTTCTTA. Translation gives CASSAGQGKVYNEQFL.